Listed below are T cell receptor beta chains from one sample, sequenced in a study of T cell clusters in autoimmune cytopenias. TCRdb re-analyzed the multiplex PCR reads; it lists each CDR3 protein once, without DNA. The sample has fewer than 7,500 distinct CDR3 sequences, and its top ten clones hold approximately 62%. These same data were also listed under a study on T cell repertoires in aging, cancer and after chemotherapy.

Sequenced input: peripheral blood. These receptors originate from a human donor in good health. The CDR3 runs from the conserved cysteine through the conserved F or W. Each record gives: clone size, J gene, V gene, CDR3 protein. Size is omitted from some rows. Given values are once, few, many or a class for expanded clones.

>.|TRBJ2-7|TRBV27
CAISDGRSYEQYF
>medium-sized|TRBJ2-5|TRBV19
CASSEQGIGETQYF
>.|TRBJ1-6|TRBV7-6
CASSLATGGSYNSPLHF
>.|TRBJ2-5|TRBV18
CASSPAERETQYF
>.|TRBJ2-5|TRBV5-1
CASSLDRVNGETQYF
>.|TRBJ2-1|TRBV15
CATSRVSGVDEQFF
>.|TRBJ2-7|TRBV6-1
CASSEAQGRNYEQYF
>.|TRBJ1-2|TRBV27
CASSSRDRGAAFYGYTF
>.|TRBJ1-4|TRBV19
CASSSPGPSEKLFF
>.|TRBJ2-7|TRBV5-5
CASSPGWGGKQGGLSYEQYF
>.|TRBJ2-1|TRBV19
CASSIVVWQDNEQFF
>.|TRBJ2-5|TRBV5-1
CASTWGARETQYF
>.|TRBJ1-2|TRBV19
CASRSGGAVFGYTF
>.|TRBJ2-3|TRBV7-9
CASSPGTGESRDTQYF
>medium-sized|TRBJ2-5|TRBV5-1
CASSFGGGETQYF
>.|TRBJ1-2|TRBV5-6
CASSLEGGYGYTF
>.|TRBJ2-7|TRBV10-3
CAISATTDNYEQYF
>.|TRBJ1-2|TRBV6-2/TRBV6-3
CASSHPKDPRGGYTF
>.|TRBJ1-5|TRBV12-3/TRBV12-4
CASKPWDGHQPQHF
>.|TRBJ1-5|TRBV27
CASSLSIAQPQHF
>.|TRBJ2-2|TRBV30
CAWSALTGSGELFF
>.|TRBJ1-1|TRBV19
CASRGTVRMMNTEAFF
>.|TRBJ2-3|TRBV6-5
CASSGGQGRSTDTQYF
>.|TRBJ1-6|TRBV27
CASSTDDSPLHF
>.|TRBJ2-5|TRBV19
CASSAAAGIQETQYF
>.|TRBJ1-2|TRBV6-4
CASSSWNSYGYTF
>medium-sized|TRBJ2-3|TRBV30
CAWSLGDTQYF
>medium-sized|TRBJ2-1|TRBV19
CASSIQGLRNEQFF
>.|TRBJ1-1|TRBV19
CASRRAGVMNTEAFF
>.|TRBJ2-7|TRBV5-7
CASSLARNSYEQYF
>.|TRBJ2-5|TRBV5-8
CASSFPGLAGGKETQYF
>medium-sized|TRBJ1-4|TRBV30
CAWKGQGGNEKLFF
>.|TRBJ2-7|TRBV12-3/TRBV12-4
CASSLKAADLYEQYF
>.|TRBJ2-5|TRBV18
CASSPGLSQETQYF
>medium-sized|TRBJ2-7|TRBV19
CASSPSTSSYEQYF
>.|TRBJ2-2|TRBV6-5
CASRLGTGELFF
>.|TRBJ2-1|TRBV11-2
CASSLDLGVEQFF
>.|TRBJ2-5|TRBV5-4
CASSPMGQGLRETQYF
>.|TRBJ2-7|TRBV6-5
CASSPGTSGYEQYF
>.|TRBJ1-1|TRBV30
CAWSVGMNTEAFF
>.|TRBJ2-2|TRBV19
CASRKGSTGELFF
>.|TRBJ2-1|TRBV15
CATSRDRISANEQFF